These 27 T cell receptor beta chains were sequenced from one sample in a study of blood T cells in healthy people across ages. With a J-beta primer mix and a sample-barcoded 5' primer, a second PCR ran roughly 7 to 11 cycles. TCRdb ran MiXCR on the 5' RACE reads and lists one entry per CDR3 protein. The table shows under 700,000 distinct CDR3 sequences, with less than 25% occurring only once. This sample was shared with a second study, whose subject was T cells of mothers and their children.

The sequenced material came from blood. These receptors originate from a boy aged 10-17 years in good health.

This sequence joins TRBV5-1 and TRBJ1-1; D remains ambiguous. This CDR3 spans 15 amino acids. V lost 3 bases to trimming and J lost 0 bases, with 12 bases between them. Germline-derived CDR1 and CDR2 are SGHRS and YFSETQ. The CDR3 region has the DNA TGCGCCAGCAGCTCGGCAGCCGCTGTGAACACTGAAGCTTTCTTT. Protein sequence: CASSSAAAVNTEAFF. Drawing the rest from reference TRBV5-1 and TRBJ1-1, the complete variable domain is KAGVTQTPRYLIKTRGQQVTLSCSPISGHRSVSWYQQTPGQGLQFLFEYFSETQRNKGNFPGRFSGRQFSNSRSEMNVSTLELGDSALYLCASSSAAAVNTEAFFGQGTRLTVV.

This clonotype turned up a few times. At one boundary the junction diverges from the germline segment, which might be a read error. The chain combines TRBV18 with TRBJ2-6; 7 positions match TRBD1. The CDR3 loop spans 18 amino acids. Germline V gene data show CDR1 as KGHSH and CDR2 as LQKENI. The chain's CDR3 is CAGSPTGNIFSGANVLTF. The CDR3 coding sequence is TGTGCCGGCTCACCGACAGGGAACATATTCTCTGGGGCCAACGTCCTGACTTTC.

V is TRBV14 and J is TRBJ2-2; no definite D call. The CDR3 sequence is 14 residues long. V lost 2 bases and J lost 6, with 10 bases in between. CDR1 is SGHDN, CDR2 FVKESK, per germline. CDR3 amino acids: CASSQNQWAGELFF. CDR3 coding DNA: TGTGCCAGCAGCCAAAATCAGTGGGCCGGGGAGCTGTTTTTT.

The V and J genes are TRBV20-1 and TRBJ2-7, with D uncertain. The J call may be in error: the DNA end matches TRBJ2-5 better. Germline V CDR1 and CDR2: DFQATT, SNEGSKA (reference sequence). The CDR3 runs to 13 residues. The CDR3 coding sequence is TGCAGTGCTAGAGATCCCTTACGAGAGACCCAGTACTTC. It is translated as CSARDPLRETQYF.

This clonotype was seen at least ten times. The CDR3 DNA reads TGTGCCAGCCTACTAGCGGGGGCTATCGAGCAGTACTTC. Its translation: CASLLAGAIEQYF. The rearrangement links TRBV28 to TRBJ2-7; the match to TRBD2 covers 11 bases. The V gene end was trimmed by 8 bases and the J gene end by 6 bases; junction bases not matched to a gene: 6. This CDR3 spans 13 amino acids. Germline V gene lookup returns CDR1 MDHEN and CDR2 SYDVKM.

This clonotype was picked up a small number of times. This chain links TRBV5-1 with TRBJ2-3; D may be TRBD2 (6 bases). The CDR3 length is 14 residues. The V end was cut by 0 bases, the J end by 5 bases, with 10 bases between. Germline CDR1 SGHRS, CDR2 YFSETQ. The CDR3 region is CASSLEMEGDTQYF. CDR3 nucleotides: TGCGCCAGCAGCTTGGAGATGGAGGGAGATACGCAGTATTTT.

There are many counts of this clonotype. The CDR3 nucleotides read TGCAGCGTTAGTGGGGACAGAAGTTCCTACGAGCAGTACTTC. This sequence encodes CSVSGDRSSYEQYF. The J gene is TRBJ2-5, the V gene TRBV29-1; 7 positions agree with TRBD1. The J call may be incorrect, as the DNA end agrees better with TRBJ2-7. The CDR3 length is 14 residues. Germline V gives CDR1 SQVTM, CDR2 ANQGSEA.

This chain connects TRBV20-1 to TRBJ2-7; tentative D call: TRBD1 (5 bases). Germline V gene sequence: CDR1 DFQATT, CDR2 SNEGSKA (reference sequence). The ends were cut back, 1 base at V and 6 bases at J, with 7 bases in the middle. The length of the CDR3 is 11 residues. The CDR3 sequence: CSARVQGEQYF. CDR3 coding DNA: TGCAGTGCTAGAGTGCAGGGCGAGCAGTACTTC.

This clonotype showed up just a few times. V gene TRBV5-6 combines with J gene TRBJ1-1; D is possibly TRBD1 (5 bases). Between the trimmed V and J ends, which lost 4 bases and 1 base, there was a span of 11 bases. Germline values: CDR1 SGHDT, CDR2 YYEEEE. The CDR3 runs to 14 residues. The CDR3 protein is CASSPPGPNTEAFF. CDR3 DNA sequence: TGTGCCAGCAGCCCCCCAGGGCCGAACACTGAAGCTTTCTTT.

The sample holds a few counts of this clonotype. V is TRBV21-1 and J is TRBJ1-2; no DNA check was done on the table's D call, TRBD1. TRBV21-1 is designated a pseudogene. The CDR3 is 18 amino acids. CDR3 region: CASSKGTVTGGPFYGYTF. CDR3 DNA sequence: TGTGCCAGCAGCAAAGGAACCGTGACAGGGGGCCCCTTCTATGGCTACACCTTC.

This clonotype has a handful of counts. The chain is built from TRBV7-8 and TRBJ1-6; D not resolved. V lost 2 bases to trimming and J lost 0 bases, with 11 bases between them. The CDR3 covers 17 residues. Germline CDR1 reads SGHVS; CDR2 reads FQNEAQ. The DNA for the CDR3 is TGTGCCAGCAGCTTATGGCAGGCGAGCTCCTATAATTCACCCCTCCACTTT. This codes for CASSLWQASSYNSPLHF.

V usage is TRBV28 and J usage is TRBJ2-2; TRBD2 matches at 11 bases. The V segment lost 2 bases and the J segment 4 bases; nucleotides outside the gene matches: 3. The CDR3 consists of 16 residues. Per germline, CDR1 MDHEN and CDR2 SYDVKM. The CDR3 spells CASSLIAGGPTGELFF. Here the CDR3 DNA reads TGTGCCAGCAGTTTAATAGCGGGAGGGCCCACCGGGGAGCTGTTTTTT.

This clonotype came up many times. This chain connects TRBV5-1 to TRBJ1-4, with 8 bases that match TRBD1. There are 14 residues in the CDR3. V lost 0 bases to trimming and J lost 5 bases; unmatched junction nucleotides: 0. In germline, CDR1 is SGHRS, CDR2 YFSETQ. The CDR3 spells CASSLGTGNEKLFF. CDR3 nucleotides: TGCGCCAGCAGCTTGGGGACAGGGAATGAAAAACTGTTTTTT. Variable domain in full (rest from reference TRBV5-1 and TRBJ1-4): KAGVTQTPRYLIKTRGQQVTLSCSPISGHRSVSWYQQTPGQGLQFLFEYFSETQRNKGNFPGRFSGRQFSNSRSEMNVSTLELGDSALYLCASSLGTGNEKLFFGSGTQLSVL.

This clonotype occurred a few times. The chain employs TRBV12-3 or TRBV12-4 and TRBJ2-3; D remains unclear. The CDR3 has 10 amino acids. Trimming shortened V by 11 bases and J by 8 bases, and 11 bases separated the two germline ends. DNA for the CDR3: TGTGCCGCCCAACGCGGTACGCAGTATTTT. Translation: CAAQRGTQYF.

This chain connects TRBV20-1 to TRBJ2-5; 8 bases map to TRBD1. This CDR3 spans 14 amino acids. From germline, CDR1 is DFQATT and CDR2 SNEGSKA (reference sequence). Trimming took 1 base from V and 5 from J; bases not matched to a gene: 6. The CDR3 loop reads CSARGWTGTETQYF. The CDR3 nucleotides are TGCAGTGCTAGAGGTTGGACAGGGACGGAGACCCAGTACTTC.

This clonotype has only a few counts. V is TRBV4-3 and J is TRBJ2-2, with D possibly being TRBD2 (5 bases). This CDR3 has 18 amino acids. V lost 3 bases to trimming and J lost 1 base, with 18 bases between them. The germline V gene encodes CDR1 LGHNA and CDR2 YSLEER. The chain's CDR3 is CASSQIIRNSGNTGELFF. The DNA for the CDR3 is TGCGCCAGCAGCCAGATCATAAGGAACAGCGGGAACACCGGGGAGCTGTTTTTT.

This clonotype turned up a few times. V gene TRBV6-5 combines with J gene TRBJ1-4; D remains unclear. The CDR3 has 16 residues. CDR1 is MNHEY, CDR2 SVGAGI, per germline. V lost 7 bases to trimming and J lost 5 bases, with 20 bases between them. CDR3 nucleotides: TGTGCCAGCAAGGTCCTCGAGAACTTACGGAATGAAAAACTGTTTTTT. Translation: CASKVLENLRNEKLFF.

The chain has TRBV5-1 and TRBJ2-7; D possibly uses TRBD1 or TRBD2 (5 bases each). The germline V gene encodes CDR1 SGHRS and CDR2 YFSETQ. The CDR3 is 16 residues long. The V end lost 3 bases, the J end lost 2 bases, and 18 bases lay between the germline ends. The CDR3 nucleotides are TGCGCCAGCAGCTGGGCCCCCCCGGGGCCAACCTACGAGCAGTACTTC. This codes for CASSWAPPGPTYEQYF.

There are a few counts of this clonotype. This chain uses TRBV4-3 with TRBJ1-2, with 7 bases lining up with TRBD1. The CDR3 covers 15 residues. The J segment lost 3 bases and the V segment lost 4 bases, leaving 8 bases of the junction unmatched. CDR1 is LGHNA and CDR2 is YSLEER in the germline V gene. The CDR3 nucleotides read TGCGCCAGCAGCCCCGTCGATGGACAGGACTATGGCTACACCTTC. It codes for CASSPVDGQDYGYTF.

V gene TRBV4-3 combines with J gene TRBJ2-7; 8 bases agree with TRBD1. The trim removed 0 bases at V and 9 bases at J, leaving 7 bases unmatched. CDR3 length: 14 residues. The germline gives CDR1 LGHNA, CDR2 YSLEER. This CDR3 is CASSQDRGLVPQYF. The CDR3 nucleotides are TGCGCCAGCAGCCAAGACAGGGGGCTAGTCCCGCAGTACTTC.

This clonotype was counted between two and nine times. V is TRBV7-9 and J is TRBJ2-1, with D hard to call. The CDR3 spans 13 residues. V gave up 1 base and J gave up 8 bases, with 9 bases separating them. Germline CDR1 and CDR2: SEHNR and FQNEAQ (reference sequence). The CDR3 spells CASSLVTEYEQFF. Here the CDR3 DNA reads TGTGCCAGCAGCTTAGTAACGGAGTATGAGCAGTTCTTC.

In the case of this clonotype: One end of the junction does not line up with germline, which may come from a read error. The CDR3 protein is CGSSGTGVETQYF. The CDR3 bases are TGTGGCAGCAGCGGGACAGGAGTGGAGACCCAGTACTTC. This sequence joins TRBV12-3 or TRBV12-4 and TRBJ2-5, with D perhaps matching TRBD1 (8 bases). This CDR3 is built from 13 residues.

The genes are TRBV6-6 and TRBJ2-1; D is ambiguous. Germline loops: CDR1 MNHNY, CDR2 SVGAGI (reference sequence). V was cut by 5 bases and J by 5 bases, with 7 bases left in between. The CDR3 runs 12 residues. The CDR3 protein is CASSPVDNEQFF. CDR3 sequence (DNA): TGTGCCAGCAGTCCAGTAGACAATGAGCAGTTCTTC.

The V call is TRBV7-3, the J call TRBJ1-2, with D hard to call. V lost 5 bases and J 1 base, leaving 17 bases between the germline ends. CDR1 SGHTA and CDR2 FQGTGA come from the germline V gene. The CDR3 length is 16 residues. This CDR3 is CASSARHQPHNYGYTF. The CDR3 nucleotides are TGTGCCAGCAGCGCCCGACACCAGCCTCATAACTATGGCTACACCTTC.

The rearrangement joins TRBV6-1 to TRBJ1-1; 10 nucleotides match TRBD1. V trimming: 1 base; J trimming: 0 bases; junction bases outside the gene matches: 2. Germline loops: CDR1 MNHNS, CDR2 SASEGT. The CDR3 has 16 residues. The CDR3 nucleotides are TGTGCCAGCAGTGAAGATGGGACAGGGGTGAACACTGAAGCTTTCTTT. Translation gives CASSEDGTGVNTEAFF.

V and J are TRBV9 and TRBJ2-5; D unclear. Trimming shortened V by 0 bases and J by 1 base, and 7 bases separated the two germline ends. Germline V gene sequence: CDR1 SGDLS, CDR2 YYNGEE. This CDR3 is 14 amino acids long. CDR3 in amino acids: CASSVVATQETQYF. CDR3 coding DNA: TGTGCCAGCAGCGTAGTAGCTACCCAAGAGACCCAGTACTTC.

As regards this clonotype: A junction end diverges from the germline sequence, so it may reflect a read error. This sequence joins TRBV13 and TRBJ1-2; 10 bases agree with TRBD1. The CDR3 is made up of 12 amino acids. Germline values: CDR1 PRHDT, CDR2 FYEKMQ (reference sequence). CDR3 sequence: CASSVGTGEYTF. The DNA for the CDR3 is TGTGCCAGCAGCGTAGGGACAGGGGAATACACCTTC.